The present T cell receptor (beta chain) was sequenced within a study of T cell repertoires in cytomegalovirus infection (dated by TCRdb to about 2019). In the study overall: Donor HLA type was relevant to the analysis, as public TCR beta signatures indicated carriage of CMV infection together with the matching HLA type.

Comment on this clonotype: It lacks a known antigen. Per-nucleotide qualities are absent, and no much larger clonotype sits a single base away.

Instrument used: Illumina HiSeq 1500. Starting from the raw public reads, TCRdb applied fastp trimming at Q25, assembled clones with MiXCR and retained in-frame beta chains. Records with the same CDR3 protein are collapsed into one entry carrying the most frequent genes and DNA. Present in this sample are hundreds of thousands of distinct CDR3 sequences, 15% to 20% of which were seen just once. The ten largest clonotypes hold more than 10% of the sample. Taken from the germline V gene (reference sequence), the CDR1 and CDR2 loops are SEHNR and FQNEAQ. A distance of 9 bases separates the germline ends of V and J, which lose 5 bases and 1 base respectively. Measured from the cysteine to the phenylalanine, the CDR3 is 14 residues long. The retained sequence is limited to the CDR3, 42 bases, with the frame set at the first base. Overall study results and their limits: Carriers of CMV infection plus the relevant HLA type were discriminated by the cumulative frequency of public TCR beta family members in the study cohort and in an independent 352-donor cohort. In the ex vivo response, HLA-C-restricted CMV-specific TCR beta clonotypes were dominant, and in two of eight donors the single most frequent clonotype came from this HLA-C-restricted group.

The TCR was taken from a human donor in good health (CMV status not recorded). Some clones in this sample may be carry-over from other donors' samples. The V and J genes are TRBV7-9 and TRBJ1-3; the D gene is unclear. The sample was PBMCs. CDR3 region: CASSAAGSGNTIYF. The DNA sequence reads TGTGCCAGCAGCGCCGCGGGGTCTGGAAACACCATATATTTT.